Below are 25 T cell receptor beta chains sequenced from a single sample in a study of blood T cell repertoires in COVID-19. Repertoires were generated with immunoSEQ multiplex PCR, while TCRdb's copy carries only in-frame clones and drops some. This sample has 250,000 to 300,000 clones, with 75% to 95% found just once. Sequenced sample: PBMCs or T cells enriched from blood (not recorded which). The receptors were sampled from a woman aged 30 to 39 who had recovered from COVID-19.

The rearrangement joins TRBV19 to TRBJ2-7; TRBD1 is a possible D gene (5 bases). This CDR3 is built from 13 residues. Looked up from germline, CDR1 is LNHDA and CDR2 is SQIVND (reference sequence). Trimming shortened V by 7 bases and J by 1 base, and 11 bases separated the two germline ends. CDR3 in amino acids: CASNQGDSYEQYF. In nucleotides, the CDR3 is TGTGCCAGTAACCAAGGGGATTCCTACGAGCAGTACTTC.

V gene TRBV6-5 combines with J gene TRBJ2-7; possibly TRBD1 for D (5 bases). The CDR3 extends over 15 amino acids. Germline V gene data show CDR1 as MNHEY and CDR2 as SVGAGI. Deletions cut 1 base from V and 6 bases from J, with 16 bases between. The CDR3 protein is CASSYLAGIGSEQYF. DNA for the CDR3: TGTGCCAGCAGTTACTTGGCAGGGATAGGTTCCGAGCAGTACTTC.

The chain uses TRBV28 and TRBJ1-2; the D is unclear. The CDR3 is 13 amino acids. Trimming removed 2 bases at V and 4 bases at J, with 8 bases between. The germline CDR1 and CDR2 sequences are MDHEN and SYDVKM. CDR3: CASSLQLSYGYTF. As DNA, the CDR3 is TGTGCCAGCAGTTTACAGTTGTCCTATGGCTACACCTTC.

V and J are TRBV28 and TRBJ2-7; 7 nucleotides align to TRBD1. Trimming at V came to 6 bases and at J to 4 bases, leaving 21 bases not matched to a gene. Germline CDR1 MDHEN, CDR2 SYDVKM. This CDR3 has 18 residues. CDR3 region: CASRKGGTGVPYHYEQYF. Here the CDR3 DNA reads TGTGCCAGCAGAAAAGGGGGAACAGGGGTCCCTTATCATTACGAGCAGTACTTC.

The gene calls are TRBV20-1 and TRBJ2-5; 9 nucleotides match TRBD2. The CDR3 runs 15 residues. The V and J ends lost 3 bases and 4 bases, in that order; junction bases with no gene match: 9. Per germline, CDR1 DFQATT and CDR2 SNEGSKA (reference sequence). In DNA form, the CDR3 reads TGCAGTGCTAGTTCCGATAGCGGGAGAGGAGAGACCCAGTACTTC. Protein product: CSASSDSGRGETQYF.

The V gene is TRBV2, the J gene TRBJ1-3; D remains unclear. This CDR3 contains 14 residues. The V end was cut by 3 bases, the J end by 3 bases, with 9 bases between. Looked up from germline, CDR1 is SNHLY and CDR2 is FYNNEI. CDR3 amino acids: CASSETGSGNTIYF. The CDR3 bases are TGTGCCAGCAGTGAGACCGGGAGTGGAAACACCATATATTTT. Full variable domain (rest looked up from reference TRBV2 and TRBJ1-3): EPEVTQTPSHQVTQMGQEVILRCVPISNHLYFYWYRQILGQKVEFLVSFYNNEISEKSEIFDDQFSVERPDGSNFTLKIRSTKLEDSAMYFCASSETGSGNTIYFGEGSWLTVV.

The chain carries TRBV9 and TRBJ2-2; a possible D gene is TRBD2 (5 bases). V was cut by 4 bases and J by 1 base, with 11 bases left in between. This CDR3 has 15 residues. In germline, CDR1 is SGDLS, CDR2 YYNGEE. The CDR3 sequence: CASSTRTGNTGELFF. The CDR3 bases are TGTGCCAGCAGCACCCGGACTGGGAACACCGGGGAGCTGTTTTTT.

The V and J genes are TRBV5-1 and TRBJ2-7, with TRBD2 matching 7 bases. The length of the CDR3 is 14 residues. The germline V gene has CDR1 SGHRS and CDR2 YFSETQ. V gave up 0 bases and J gave up 4 bases; unmatched junction bases: 4. The CDR3, as DNA: TGCGCCAGCAGCTTGGGCGGGAGCGAGTACGAGCAGTACTTC. Its translation is CASSLGGSEYEQYF.

This chain uses TRBV20-1 with TRBJ2-7; a weak D match, TRBD2 (5 bases). CDR1 and CDR2 (germline): DFQATT, SNEGSKA (reference sequence). V lost 4 bases and J 6 bases, leaving 10 bases between the germline ends. This CDR3 has 11 amino acids. As DNA, the CDR3 is TGCAGTGCTACGGGAATGAGCGAGCAGTACTTC. Amino acid sequence: CSATGMSEQYF.

The CDR3 loop reads CASSLGDRNHGYTF. The DNA for the CDR3 is TGTGCCAGCAGCTTAGGGGACAGGAACCATGGCTACACCTTC. This chain connects TRBV7-9 to TRBJ1-2; TRBD1 matches 8 bases. Germline CDR1 and CDR2: SEHNR and FQNEAQ (reference sequence). The CDR3 sequence is 14 residues long. With 1 base clipped from V and 6 bases from J, the junction kept 4 bases outside the gene matches.

V usage is TRBV28 and J usage is TRBJ2-7; maybe TRBD2 (5 bases). V dropped 8 bases and J dropped 0 bases, with 17 bases sitting between them. This CDR3 is 15 amino acids long. Germline V gene lookup returns CDR1 MDHEN and CDR2 SYDVKM. The CDR3 sequence is CASRPRAAVSYEQYF. In DNA, the CDR3 is TGTGCCAGCCGCCCGAGGGCAGCCGTCTCCTACGAGCAGTACTTC. Combining the CDR3 with reference TRBV28 and TRBJ2-7 gives the whole variable domain DVKVTQSSRYLVKRTGEKVFLECVQDMDHENMFWYRQDPGLGLRLIYFSYDVKMKEKGDIPEGYSVSREKKERFSLILESASTNQTSMYLCASRPRAAVSYEQYFGPGTRLTVT.

The rearrangement links TRBV5-4 to TRBJ2-7; weak D call: TRBD2 (6 bases). There are 13 residues in the CDR3. Trimming cost V 4 bases and J 6 bases, with 14 bases left between them. CDR1 and CDR2 (germline): SGHNT, YYREEE (reference sequence). In DNA form, the CDR3 reads TGTGCCAGCAGCGCGGGGCCGGCAGGCGAGCAGTACTTC. Protein product: CASSAGPAGEQYF. Full variable domain (remainder filled in from reference TRBV5-4 and TRBJ2-7): ETGVTQSPTHLIKTRGQQVTLRCSSQSGHNTVSWYQQALGQGPQFIFQYYREEENGRGNFPPRFSGLQFPNYSSELNVNALELDDSALYLCASSAGPAGEQYFGPGTRLTVT.

V is TRBV27 and J is TRBJ2-1, with TRBD2 matching 12 bases. CDR1 is MNHEY and CDR2 is SMNVEV in the germline V gene (reference sequence). The CDR3 runs to 18 residues. The junction had 17 bases not matched to a gene; V was cut back by 5 bases and J by 9 bases. The CDR3 DNA reads TGTGCCAGCAGTCCGTGGTCTAGCGGGAGGGGGGGATCAGGTGAGCAGTTCTTC. It specifies CASSPWSSGRGGSGEQFF.

This chain connects TRBV5-1 to TRBJ2-7; TRBD1 is a possible D gene (5 bases). Looked up from germline, CDR1 is SGHRS and CDR2 is YFSETQ. V was pared by 2 bases and J by 5 bases, with 8 bases between. This CDR3 comprises 12 residues. The CDR3 bases are TGCGCCAGCAGCTTAGTCAGGGACGAGCAGTACTTC. It encodes CASSLVRDEQYF.

The rearrangement uses TRBV15 and TRBJ1-5; no firm D call. The CDR3 has 16 amino acids. Germline loops: CDR1 LNHNV, CDR2 YYDKDF (reference sequence). V lost 0 bases to trimming and J lost 2 bases, with 11 bases between them. The CDR3 DNA follows: TGTGCCACCAGCAGAGATCCCGGGCGGGGCAATCAGCCCCAGCATTTT. Its translation: CATSRDPGRGNQPQHF. Using reference TRBV15 and TRBJ1-5 for the parts outside the CDR3, the full variable domain is DAMVIQNPRYQVTQFGKPVTLSCSQTLNHNVMYWYQQKSSQAPKLLFHYYDKDFNNEADTPDNFQSRRPNTSFCFLDIRSPGLGDTAMYLCATSRDPGRGNQPQHFGDGTRLSIL.

The CDR3 sequence is CASSFTSGTTDTQYF. The CDR3 nucleotides are TGTGCCAGCAGCTTCACTAGCGGGACCACAGATACGCAGTATTTT. The chain combines TRBV7-3 with TRBJ2-3; TRBD2 matches 10 bases. This CDR3 spans 15 amino acids. The J segment lost 2 bases and the V segment lost 3 bases, leaving 2 bases of the junction unmatched. The germline V gene has CDR1 SGHTA and CDR2 FQGTGA.

V usage is TRBV28 and J usage is TRBJ2-7; the D gene is possibly TRBD1 (5 bases). The CDR3 loop spans 13 amino acids. V was cut by 2 bases and J by 2 bases, with 7 bases left in between. Looked up from germline, CDR1 is MDHEN and CDR2 is SYDVKM. The CDR3 nucleotides read TGTGCCAGCAGTTTAGACAGCCCCTACGAGCAGTACTTC. Translating it yields CASSLDSPYEQYF.

The rearrangement uses TRBV30 and TRBJ2-3; the D gene is possibly TRBD2 (6 bases). V was shortened by 2 bases and J by 6 bases, with 18 bases between the two germline ends. The germline V gene has CDR1 GTSNPN and CDR2 SVGIG (reference sequence). The CDR3 consists of 15 residues. The CDR3 reads CAWSPLGGIGDTQYF. The DNA of the CDR3 is TGTGCCTGGAGTCCTCTAGGCGGGATTGGGGATACGCAGTATTTT.

The chain recombines TRBV28 with TRBJ2-7; D might be TRBD1 (6 bases). V gave up 4 bases and J gave up 4 bases, with 17 bases separating them. Germline lookup yields CDR1 MDHEN and CDR2 SYDVKM. CDR3 length: 15 amino acids. The CDR3 nucleotides read TGTGCCAGCAGTTCCCCTGACAGGAAATCGTACGAGCAGTACTTC. It translates to CASSSPDRKSYEQYF.

The gene calls are TRBV29-1 and TRBJ2-1, with 7 nucleotides matching TRBD2. Germline V lookup: CDR1 SQVTM, CDR2 ANQGSEA. The CDR3 covers 14 residues. With 5 bases clipped from V and 8 bases from J, the junction kept 12 bases outside the gene matches. The CDR3 protein is CSVYISGVTDEQFF. Here the CDR3 DNA reads TGCAGCGTTTATATAAGCGGGGTTACGGATGAGCAGTTCTTC.

This clone was seen more than once but under ten times. This chain links TRBV9 with TRBJ2-7, with D maybe TRBD1 (6 bases). This CDR3 spans 16 amino acids. Trimming removed 4 bases from V and 3 bases from J, with 20 bases in between. Germline lookup yields CDR1 SGDLS and CDR2 YYNGEE. The CDR3, as DNA: TGTGCCAGCAGCAGCCAGGGTGGGGGCGAGGACTACGAGCAGTACTTC. It translates to CASSSQGGGEDYEQYF.

This clone is a singleton in its sample. Other nucleotide sequences from this sample produce the same CDR3. The chain uses TRBV12-3 or TRBV12-4 and TRBJ2-5; the D gene is possibly TRBD1 (7 bases). V was shortened by 4 bases and J by 5 bases, with 8 bases between the two germline ends. The CDR3 contains 12 residues. The CDR3 nucleotides are TGTGCCAGCAGTTCAGGGGGGGAGACCCAGTACTTC. Translating gives CASSSGGETQYF.

This rearrangement joins TRBV7-9 to TRBJ1-2; unclear D gene. The length of the CDR3 is 14 residues. Between the trimmed V and J ends, which lost 0 bases and 8 bases, there was a span of 13 bases. Germline V lookup: CDR1 SEHNR, CDR2 FQNEAQ (reference sequence). The CDR3 sequence is CASSLASETRGYTF. The CDR3, as DNA: TGTGCCAGCAGCTTAGCGTCAGAAACCAGGGGCTACACCTTC.

V is TRBV28 and J is TRBJ1-1, with no clear D. The CDR3 spans 14 residues. V lost 3 bases to trimming and J lost 4 bases, with 12 bases between them. The germline CDR1 and CDR2 sequences are MDHEN and SYDVKM. The CDR3 nucleotides read TGTGCCAGCAGTTTTAACGGGATGGGCACTGAAGCTTTCTTT. Its translation is CASSFNGMGTEAFF.

This clone was detected once. The gene calls are TRBV28 and TRBJ2-1; TRBD1 agrees at 7 bases. CDR1 and CDR2 from the germline V gene are MDHEN and SYDVKM. V dropped 2 bases and J dropped 0; count of bases not matched to a gene: 7. This CDR3 is built from 17 residues. For the CDR3, the DNA is TGTGCCAGCAGTTTAGAGACAGGGTTCAGCTCCTACAATGAGCAGTTCTTC. Translation gives CASSLETGFSSYNEQFF.